Shown below are 14 T cell receptor beta chains from a single sample sequenced in a study of CD8+ T cells in alopecia areata. Following extraction, RNA underwent reverse transcription to cDNA, which served as the sequencing template. Using immunoSEQ multiplex PCR, the repertoire was profiled, and TCRdb retains in-frame clones only, with some absent. The table records around 190,000 clones, approximately 60% of them present only once. The specimen was CD8+ T cells sorted from blood. The receptors derive from a human donor in good health.

For the CDR3, the DNA is TGCGCCAGCAGCCAAGCGACAGGGACCCCGGGGCAGTTCTTC. Translated: CASSQATGTPGQFF. This chain links TRBV4-1 with TRBJ2-1, with TRBD1 identical over 7 bases. The trim removed 1 base at V and 12 bases at J, leaving 9 bases unmatched. The CDR3 totals 14 residues. CDR1 and CDR2 (germline): MGHRA, YSYEKL.

The genes are TRBV5-4 and TRBJ2-4, with 9 nucleotides matching TRBD1. The CDR3 spans 15 residues. Per germline, CDR1 SGHNT and CDR2 YYREEE (reference sequence). J gave up 6 bases and V 4 bases, and 8 bases lay outside the gene matches. The CDR3 is CASSAGQGEGNIQYF. The CDR3 region has the DNA TGTGCCAGCAGCGCGGGACAGGGAGAGGGAAACATTCAGTACTTC.

This clone was observed a few times. The gene calls are TRBV30 and TRBJ2-2; the match to TRBD1 covers 7 bases. Germline V gene sequence: CDR1 GTSNPN, CDR2 SVGIG (reference sequence). After removal of 7 bases from V and 0 bases from J, the junction contained 5 bases not matched to a gene. The CDR3 contains 14 residues. CDR3 nucleotide sequence: TGTGCCTCTTCTGGACAGGCGAACACCGGGGAGCTGTTTTTT. Its protein product is CASSGQANTGELFF.

The rearrangement links TRBV7-9 to TRBJ2-1; 9 nucleotides match TRBD2. Germline CDR1 is SEHNR and CDR2 is FQNEAQ (reference sequence). The junction had 9 bases not matched to a gene; V was cut back by 6 bases and J by 0 bases. This CDR3 is 17 amino acids long. CDR3 loop: CASRGELAGSSYNEQFF. The CDR3 DNA reads as TGTGCCAGCAGGGGGGAGCTAGCGGGGAGCTCCTACAATGAGCAGTTCTTC.

V and J are TRBV9 and TRBJ2-3; perhaps TRBD1 as D (5 bases). The germline CDR1 and CDR2 sequences are SGDLS and YYNGEE. V gave up 1 base and J gave up 6 bases, with 15 bases separating them. The CDR3 loop spans 15 amino acids. CDR3 sequence (DNA): TGTGCCAGCAGCGTACAGGGCCTCCCTTTGGATACGCAGTATTTT. Amino acid sequence: CASSVQGLPLDTQYF.

The chain couples TRBV29-1 to TRBJ2-1; a possible D gene is TRBD2 (5 bases). Germline CDR1 is SQVTM and CDR2 is ANQGSEA. The V and J ends lost 3 bases and 8 bases respectively, with 11 bases between them. The CDR3 consists of 12 residues. Here the CDR3 reads CSVERVSDEQFF. CDR3 bases: TGCAGCGTTGAGAGGGTAAGCGATGAGCAGTTCTTC.

This clone was recorded a few times. J is TRBJ1-6 and V is TRBV6-1; D ambiguous. The germline CDR1 and CDR2 sequences are MNHNS and SASEGT. This CDR3 contains 12 residues. V shed 6 bases and J shed 12 bases, with 12 bases lying between them. The CDR3 DNA reads TGTGCCAGCAGCCGCGCGGCAGGACCCCTCCACTTT. This gives the protein CASSRAAGPLHF.

This rearrangement joins TRBV11-1 to TRBJ2-1; D gene uncertain. Germline CDR1 and CDR2: SGHAT and FQDESV (reference sequence). The CDR3 is 13 amino acids. V was cut by 5 bases and J by 8 bases, with 13 bases left in between. The CDR3 loop reads CASSPTSWDEQFF. CDR3 in DNA: TGTGCCAGCAGCCCGACATCCTGGGATGAGCAGTTCTTC. The entire variable domain, with the rest obtained from reference TRBV11-1 and TRBJ2-1, is as follows: EAEVAQSPRYKITEKSQAVAFWCDPISGHATLYWYRQILGQGPELLVQFQDESVVDDSQLPKDRFSAERLKGVDSTLKIQPAELGDSAMYLCASSPTSWDEQFFGPGTRLTVL.

J is TRBJ2-7 and V is TRBV7-8; the D is unclear. The CDR3 contains 14 residues. Germline V gene lookup returns CDR1 SGHVS and CDR2 FQNEAQ. Trimming shortened V by 0 bases and J by 0 bases, and 6 bases separated the two germline ends. In DNA, the CDR3 is TGTGCCAGCAGCTTAGCGGACGGCTCCTACGAGCAGTACTTC. Its translation: CASSLADGSYEQYF.

This clone was counted only a few times. This chain uses TRBV6-1 with TRBJ1-2; D remains unclear. CDR1 and CDR2 (germline): MNHNS, SASEGT. V was shortened by 7 bases and J by 5 bases, with 11 bases between the two germline ends. The CDR3 is 12 amino acids. The CDR3 DNA reads as TGTGCCAGCAATGGAGTGCTATATGGCTACACCTTC. It specifies CASNGVLYGYTF.

This CDR3 reads CASSEGTASTDTQYF. CDR3 DNA: TGTGCCAGCAGTGAGGGGACCGCTAGCACAGATACGCAGTATTTT. The chain couples TRBV2 to TRBJ2-3, with D tentatively TRBD1 or TRBD2 (5 bases each). The CDR3 has 15 amino acids. Trimming left V 3 bases short and J 0 bases short, with 10 bases between. Germline CDR1 and CDR2: SNHLY and FYNNEI.

The gene calls are TRBV27 and TRBJ1-5, with D hard to call. The CDR3 has 13 residues. CDR1 is MNHEY and CDR2 is SMNVEV in the germline V gene (reference sequence). Trimming removed 4 bases from V and 3 bases from J, with 7 bases in between. The CDR3 DNA reads TGTGCCAGCAGTTCGACAATCAATCAGCCCCAGCATTTT. Its protein is CASSSTINQPQHF.

This clone has more than one count but fewer than ten. V gene TRBV19 combines with J gene TRBJ2-5; 8 nucleotides align to TRBD1. Germline-derived CDR1 and CDR2 are LNHDA and SQIVND (reference sequence). V shed 3 bases, J shed 1 base, and the junction held 7 bases outside the gene matches. This CDR3 has 16 residues. The DNA for the CDR3 is TGTGCCAGTAGTATGAGGCCTGACAGGGGCCAAGAGACCCAGTACTTC. It yields the protein CASSMRPDRGQETQYF.

This chain connects TRBV7-9 to TRBJ1-1; D not resolved. The CDR3 covers 14 residues. Between the trimmed V and J ends, which lost 5 bases and 5 bases, there was a span of 15 bases. The germline V gene has CDR1 SEHNR and CDR2 FQNEAQ (reference sequence). The CDR3 here is CASSPDTLRTEAFF. DNA for the CDR3: TGTGCCAGCAGCCCTGACACCCTGAGGACTGAAGCTTTCTTT. The variable domain in full, with the rest retrieved from reference TRBV7-9 and TRBJ1-1, is DTGVSQNPRHKITKRGQNVTFRCDPISEHNRLYWYRQTLGQGPEFLTYFQNEAQLEKSRLLSDRFSAERPKGSFSTLEIQRTEQGDSAMYLCASSPDTLRTEAFFGQGTRLTVV.